This T cell receptor (beta chain) comes out of a study of cytomegalovirus exposure and HLA in healthy donors (dated by TCRdb to the late 2010s). Describing the broader study: A later analysis indicated that the roughly 120 validation repertoires were generated on the platform also employed for the approximately 700 repertoires of the first cohort. The study aimed to test whether signatures of past pathogen exposure could be identified by cataloging public T cell receptors. To predict cytomegalovirus infection status, the study brought together high-throughput TCR immunosequencing, statistical association of individual TCRs with disease status, and machine learning. Besides the first cohort of under 700 subjects, a separate validation cohort made up of 120 different subjects was used. Overall study results and their limits: According to the authors, the approach could potentially be generalized to other disease states and immunological phenotypes. A few of the identified cytomegalovirus-associated TCR beta chains were confirmed in vitro to be specific for cytomegalovirus antigens. Most TCR sequences were observed very rarely across donors, whereas some public TCRs were present in many individuals. A later analysis lacked HLA typing for the validation cohort, so it scored co-occurrence in that cohort across all 110 or so repertoires. In a later analysis, TCRs clustered in the first cohort were found to also tend to co-occur in the roughly 130 validation repertoires, with about 94% of cluster scores above 0. In the study, 150 to 200 TCR beta chains were listed as associated with cytomegalovirus. Cytomegalovirus status was reported to be diagnosed by the classifier with high specificity and sensitivity in both the original and validation cohorts.

Donors formed part of the validation cohort, which comprised over a hundred subjects and was distinct from the first cohort of 550 to 850 subjects. From its cysteine to its phenylalanine, the CDR3 spans 14 amino acids. The DNA shown is the 42-base CDR3, in frame from base 1. The germline ends are 19 bases apart after V is trimmed by 10 bases and J by 4 bases. The germline V gene encodes CDR1 SGHNT and CDR2 YYREEE (reference sequence). As to this clone: The target of this receptor is not known. No base-level quality is on record; no much larger clone is a single base apart.

The library came from the immunoSEQ multiplex PCR assay. On the authors' methods: A statistical classification framework was developed to diagnose cytomegalovirus status using the catalog of TCR beta chain sequences. In TCRdb, the immuneACCESS table is reduced to in-frame sequences with V and J assigned. These tables do not hold every clone; where another copy was compared, an unresolved V gene accounts for under half, and the others remain unexplained. The V and J calls and clone size were taken over from that table, and D and trimming were inferred from the DNA. The sample yields fewer than 200,000 clones; about 85% were counted once. The top ten hold about a sixth of the sample.

This receptor chain uses TRBV5-4 and TRBJ2-3; the D gene is perhaps TRBD1, from 5 matching bases. This receptor was identified in a man aged 18 to 30 in good health and CMV-seropositive. The sample comprised PBMCs. The DNA sequence is TGTGCCGGGGCGTTAGAAGTCAGCGCAGATACGCAGTATTTT. Translated, it gives CAGALEVSADTQYF. The full variable domain, with segments outside the CDR3 supplied by the reference TRBV5-4 and TRBJ2-3 proteins, appears as ETGVTQSPTHLIKTRGQQVTLRCSSQSGHNTVSWYQQALGQGPQFIFQYYREEENGRGNFPPRFSGLQFPNYSSELNVNALELDDSALYLCAGALEVSADTQYFGPGTRLTVL.